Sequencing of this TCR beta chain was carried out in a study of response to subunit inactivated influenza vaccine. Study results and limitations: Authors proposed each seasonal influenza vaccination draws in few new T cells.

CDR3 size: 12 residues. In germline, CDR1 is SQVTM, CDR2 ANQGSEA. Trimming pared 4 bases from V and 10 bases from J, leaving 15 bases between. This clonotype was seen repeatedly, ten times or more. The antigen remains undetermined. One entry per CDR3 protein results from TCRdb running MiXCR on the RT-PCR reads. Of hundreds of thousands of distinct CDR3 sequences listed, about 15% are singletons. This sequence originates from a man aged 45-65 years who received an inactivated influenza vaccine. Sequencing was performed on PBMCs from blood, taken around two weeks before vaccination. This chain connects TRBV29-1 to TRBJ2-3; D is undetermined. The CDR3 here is CSVATGPPAQYF. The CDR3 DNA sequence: TGCAGCGTTGCTACCGGGCCCCCGGCGCAGTATTTT.